The 25 T cell receptor beta chains below were found in one sample sequenced in a study of blood T cells in healthy people across ages. The authors ran a second PCR of 7 to 11 cycles using a sample-barcoded 5' primer and a J-beta primer mix. Each CDR3 protein gets one entry after TCRdb re-called the 5' RACE reads with MiXCR. This table has over a million distinct CDR3 sequences, 40% to 45% appearing once. The sequenced material came from blood. Receptor source: a woman in her sixties or seventies in good health.

J is TRBJ1-2 and V is TRBV15, with D unclear. Germline assignment: CDR1 LNHNV and CDR2 YYDKDF (reference sequence). The CDR3 is 14 residues long. Between the trimmed V and J ends, which lost 0 bases and 5 bases, there was a span of 10 bases. The chain's CDR3 is CATSRDGVGYGYTF. The CDR3 DNA reads as TGTGCCACCAGCAGAGATGGGGTGGGGTATGGCTACACCTTC. The full variable domain, in which reference TRBV15 and TRBJ1-2 provide the parts outside the CDR3, is DAMVIQNPRYQVTQFGKPVTLSCSQTLNHNVMYWYQQKSSQAPKLLFHYYDKDFNNEADTPDNFQSRRPNTSFCFLDIRSPGLGDTAMYLCATSRDGVGYGYTFGSGTRLTVV.

V usage is TRBV6-1 and J usage is TRBJ2-1; TRBD2 matches at 9 bases. V lost 7 bases and J lost 9; bases outside the gene matches: 10. The germline CDR1 and CDR2 sequences are MNHNS and SASEGT. This CDR3 spans 14 amino acids. The CDR3 DNA sequence: TGTGCCAGCAACGGGGCGGGAGGGAGCGGTGAGCAGTTCTTC. Translation: CASNGAGGSGEQFF.

This clonotype was detected only a few times. The chain has TRBV15 and TRBJ2-5; D uncertain. This CDR3 is 14 amino acids long. The V end lost 1 base, the J end lost 7 bases, and 13 bases lay between the germline ends. The germline CDR1 and CDR2 sequences are LNHNV and YYDKDF (reference sequence). CDR3 loop: CATSRVGQSRTQYF. DNA of the CDR3: TGTGCCACCAGCAGAGTAGGGCAGTCAAGGACCCAGTACTTC.

The chain has TRBV20-1 and TRBJ2-3; 13 bases are shared with TRBD2. Germline CDR1 and CDR2: DFQATT and SNEGSKA (reference sequence). Trimming removed 5 bases from V and 3 bases from J; junction bases left unmatched: 8. The CDR3 totals 16 residues. CDR3 protein: CSAPRTSGRWTDTQYF. CDR3 nucleotides: TGCAGTGCTCCACGGACTAGCGGGAGATGGACAGATACGCAGTATTTT.

This chain links TRBV28 with TRBJ2-1; TRBD2 agrees at 11 bases. Germline-derived CDR1 and CDR2 are MDHEN and SYDVKM. The CDR3 is 15 residues long. The ends lost 3 bases at V and 7 bases at J; junction bases unmatched: 5. The CDR3 nucleotides read TGTGCCAGCAGTTTGGTAGCGGGAGGGGGTAATGAGCAGTTCTTC. It specifies CASSLVAGGGNEQFF.

This clonotype was seen only once. The chain links TRBV30 to TRBJ2-6; D gene ambiguous. Germline V lookup: CDR1 GTSNPN, CDR2 SVGIG (reference sequence). Trimming removed 3 bases from V and 0 bases from J, with 12 bases in between. CDR3 length: 16 residues. Here the CDR3 reads CAWRSRLTSGANVLTF. In DNA, the CDR3 is TGTGCCTGGAGATCCCGGCTAACCTCTGGGGCCAACGTCCTGACTTTC.

Only a few counts were recorded for this clonotype. The chain uses TRBV18 and TRBJ1-6; no definite D call. In germline, CDR1 is KGHSH, CDR2 LQKENI. The CDR3 has 12 amino acids. V was shortened by 3 bases and J by 6 bases, with 3 bases between the two germline ends. In nucleotides, the CDR3 is TGTGCCAGCTCACCGACTAATTCACCCCTCCACTTT. Translation: CASSPTNSPLHF.

This clonotype was seen repeatedly, ten times or more. This sequence joins TRBV20-1 and TRBJ2-1; TRBD2 agrees at 9 bases. The length of the CDR3 is 17 residues. J gave up 0 bases and V 5 bases, and 11 bases lay outside the gene matches. Germline values: CDR1 DFQATT, CDR2 SNEGSKA (reference sequence). The CDR3 loop is CSAHSILAGLSYNEQFF. The CDR3 coding sequence is TGCAGTGCTCACTCGATCCTAGCGGGACTCTCCTACAATGAGCAGTTCTTC.

This clonotype came up a few times. The chain links TRBV27 to TRBJ2-3; D uncertain. There are 15 residues in the CDR3. The V gene's germline CDR1 is MNHEY and CDR2 SMNVEV (reference sequence). Trimming pared 1 base from V and 0 bases from J, leaving 8 bases between. Here the CDR3 reads CASSLFPTSTDTQYF. CDR3 bases: TGTGCCAGCAGTTTATTCCCCACTAGCACAGATACGCAGTATTTT.

This rearrangement joins TRBV5-1 to TRBJ1-6, with D hard to call. Germline CDR1 and CDR2: SGHRS and YFSETQ. Between the trimmed V and J ends, which lost 0 bases and 7 bases, there was a span of 17 bases. The CDR3 is 17 residues long. For the CDR3, the DNA is TGCGCCAGCAGCTTGGGGCCGTTAGGGAACTGGAATTCACCCCTCCACTTT. Amino acid sequence: CASSLGPLGNWNSPLHF.

This chain connects TRBV7-9 to TRBJ1-4, with 8 bases aligning to TRBD1. J gave up 2 bases and V 4 bases, and 6 bases lay outside the gene matches. CDR3 length: 16 amino acids. Germline lookup yields CDR1 SEHNR and CDR2 FQNEAQ (reference sequence). The CDR3: CASSSGQGGTNEKLFF. In DNA, the CDR3 is TGTGCCAGCAGCTCCGGACAGGGTGGGACTAATGAAAAACTGTTTTTT.

The chain uses TRBV4-3 and TRBJ2-4; 7 bases map to TRBD1. The last part of the DNA fits TRBJ2-7 better; the J call may be wrong. CDR3 length equals 16 residues. The germline CDR1 and CDR2 sequences are LGHNA and YSLEER. The DNA for the CDR3 is TGCGCCAGCAGCCAGGACCTACCGGGACAGACCCCCGAGCAGTACTTC. It codes for CASSQDLPGQTPEQYF.

The gene calls are TRBV9 and TRBJ2-7; TRBD2 might be the D (5 bases). The CDR3 consists of 14 residues. V was pared by 4 bases and J by 2 bases, with 13 bases between. CDR1 SGDLS and CDR2 YYNGEE come from the germline V gene. The CDR3: CASSSREGPYEQYF. The CDR3, as DNA: TGTGCCAGCAGCTCCCGGGAAGGACCCTACGAGCAGTACTTC.

V and J are TRBV20-1 and TRBJ2-7; D is perhaps TRBD2 (6 bases). The CDR3 is made up of 15 amino acids. Germline loops: CDR1 DFQATT, CDR2 SNEGSKA (reference sequence). The ends were cut back, 0 bases at V and 0 bases at J, with 12 bases in the middle. CDR3 protein: CSARDLEGSSYEQYF. The DNA of the CDR3 is TGCAGTGCTAGAGATTTGGAGGGAAGCTCCTACGAGCAGTACTTC.

The CDR3 loop is CASSQAHTQLGHEQFF. In DNA form, the CDR3 reads TGCGCCAGCAGCCAGGCGCACACCCAGCTCGGGCATGAGCAGTTCTTC. V gene TRBV4-1 combines with J gene TRBJ2-1; unclear D gene. Germline V gives CDR1 MGHRA, CDR2 YSYEKL. Trimming cost V 3 bases and J 8 bases, with 20 bases left between them. This CDR3 has 16 residues.

The V gene is TRBV29-1, the J gene TRBJ2-5, with D uncertain. Trimming pared 6 bases from V and 4 bases from J, leaving 12 bases between. The germline gives CDR1 SQVTM, CDR2 ANQGSEA. This CDR3 spans 12 amino acids. The CDR3 protein is CSVRNSGETQYF. As DNA, the CDR3 is TGCAGCGTCCGTAACTCCGGAGAGACCCAGTACTTC. Supplemented by reference TRBV29-1 and TRBJ2-5, the full variable domain reads SAVISQKPSRDICQRGTSLTIQCQVDSQVTMMFWYRQQPGQSLTLIATANQGSEATYESGFVIDKFPISRPNLTFSTLTVSNMSPEDSSIYLCSVRNSGETQYFGPGTRLLVL.

The J gene is TRBJ2-6, the V gene TRBV30, with 7 positions matching TRBD2. The CDR3 has 19 residues. CDR1 is GTSNPN and CDR2 is SVGIG in the germline V gene (reference sequence). The V gene end was trimmed by 5 bases and the J gene end by 0 bases; junction bases not matched to a gene: 16. CDR3 sequence (DNA): TGTGCCTGGTGGGGGGGTTTCCCCTCAAGTTTCTCTGGGGCCAACGTCCTGACTTTC. Translated: CAWWGGFPSSFSGANVLTF.

V is TRBV2 and J is TRBJ2-7; D gene uncertain. This CDR3 spans 14 amino acids. V was clipped by 5 bases and J by 2 bases, with 13 bases between them. Germline V lookup: CDR1 SNHLY, CDR2 FYNNEI. Here the CDR3 reads CASSPNRSAYEQYF. Written as DNA, the CDR3 is TGTGCCAGCAGTCCGAACAGATCCGCCTACGAGCAGTACTTC.

This chain links TRBV20-1 with TRBJ2-1; TRBD2 aligns across 11 bases. The CDR3 extends over 16 amino acids. J lost 4 bases, V lost 3 bases, and 8 bases had no gene match. CDR1 and CDR2 from the germline V gene are DFQATT and SNEGSKA (reference sequence). CDR3 DNA: TGCAGTGCTAGTTCGACTAGCGGGGAATTATACAATGAGCAGTTCTTC. Residues: CSASSTSGELYNEQFF.

The V and J genes are TRBV2 and TRBJ2-2; TRBD2 might be the D (5 bases). This CDR3 has 16 amino acids. CDR1 is SNHLY and CDR2 is FYNNEI in the germline V gene. Trimming removed 1 base from V and 8 bases from J, with 17 bases in between. CDR3 nucleotides: TGTGCCAGCAGTGAAGAAGTTGGGCTAGCTGCTGGGGAGCTGTTTTTT. Protein sequence: CASSEEVGLAAGELFF.

V usage is TRBV7-9 and J usage is TRBJ2-7; 8 nucleotides agree with TRBD1. Germline V gives CDR1 SEHNR, CDR2 FQNEAQ (reference sequence). The CDR3 totals 17 residues. Trimming removed 4 bases from V and 1 base from J; junction bases left unmatched: 12. This CDR3 is CASSSLGQGMISYEQYF. CDR3 bases: TGTGCCAGCAGCTCTTTAGGACAGGGAATGATATCCTACGAGCAGTACTTC.

The table lists this clonotype with many counts. The genes are TRBV5-1 and TRBJ2-6; D gene unclear. This CDR3 is built from 14 residues. Germline V gene data show CDR1 as SGHRS and CDR2 as YFSETQ. V shed 1 base and J shed 2 bases, with 4 bases lying between them. The CDR3 DNA reads as TGCGCCAGCAGCTTGAATCCTGGGGCCAACGTCCTGACTTTC. It yields the protein CASSLNPGANVLTF.

The chain is built from TRBV11-2 and TRBJ1-3; D is ambiguous. Germline V CDR1 and CDR2: SGHAT, FQNNGV. The CDR3 is made up of 15 amino acids. Trimming shortened V by 1 base and J by 2 bases, and 9 bases separated the two germline ends. DNA for the CDR3: TGTGCCAGCAGCTTAGGAGGGAAAACTGGAAACACCATATATTTT. Translation gives CASSLGGKTGNTIYF.

This clonotype was found a few times. The V gene is TRBV7-9, the J gene TRBJ2-1; possible D gene TRBD1, 6 bases. This CDR3 region has 17 residues. Per the germline V gene, CDR1 is SEHNR and CDR2 is FQNEAQ (reference sequence). Trimming shortened V by 3 bases and J by 4 bases, and 19 bases separated the two germline ends. CDR3 DNA sequence: TGTGCCAGCAGCTTTAGACAGGTCCCCACGCTGTACAATGAGCAGTTCTTC. Protein sequence: CASSFRQVPTLYNEQFF.

This chain links TRBV29-1 with TRBJ2-5; maybe TRBD2 (6 bases). Germline CDR1 is SQVTM and CDR2 is ANQGSEA. This CDR3 has 14 residues. Trimming removed 4 bases at V and 11 bases at J, with 23 bases between. This CDR3 reads CSVGLLADHNEQYF. CDR3 DNA sequence: TGCAGCGTTGGGTTGTTAGCGGACCACAATGAGCAGTACTTC. The variable domain in full, completed from reference TRBV29-1 and TRBJ2-5, reads SAVISQKPSRDICQRGTSLTIQCQVDSQVTMMFWYRQQPGQSLTLIATANQGSEATYESGFVIDKFPISRPNLTFSTLTVSNMSPEDSSIYLCSVGLLADHNEQYFGPGTRLLVL.